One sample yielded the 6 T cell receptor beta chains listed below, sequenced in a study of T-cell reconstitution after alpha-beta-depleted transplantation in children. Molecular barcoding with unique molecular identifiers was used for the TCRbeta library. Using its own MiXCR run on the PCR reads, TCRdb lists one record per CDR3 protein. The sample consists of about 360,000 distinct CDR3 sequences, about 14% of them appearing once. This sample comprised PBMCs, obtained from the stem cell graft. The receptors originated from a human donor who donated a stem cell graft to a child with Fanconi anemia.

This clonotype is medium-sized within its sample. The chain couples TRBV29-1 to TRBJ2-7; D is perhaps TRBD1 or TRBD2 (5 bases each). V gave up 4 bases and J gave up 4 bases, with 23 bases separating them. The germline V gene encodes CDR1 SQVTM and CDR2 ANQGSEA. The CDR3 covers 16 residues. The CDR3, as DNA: TGCAGCGTTGCGCCTGCCGGGACCACACGTCTATACGAGCAGTACTTC. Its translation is CSVAPAGTTRLYEQYF.

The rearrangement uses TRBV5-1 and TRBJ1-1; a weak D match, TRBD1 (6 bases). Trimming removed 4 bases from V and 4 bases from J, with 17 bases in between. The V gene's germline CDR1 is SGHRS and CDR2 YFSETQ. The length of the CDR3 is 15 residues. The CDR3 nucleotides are TGCGCCAGCAGCCCGGGGAGGGGGAAGTTCACTGAAGCTTTCTTT. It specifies CASSPGRGKFTEAFF.

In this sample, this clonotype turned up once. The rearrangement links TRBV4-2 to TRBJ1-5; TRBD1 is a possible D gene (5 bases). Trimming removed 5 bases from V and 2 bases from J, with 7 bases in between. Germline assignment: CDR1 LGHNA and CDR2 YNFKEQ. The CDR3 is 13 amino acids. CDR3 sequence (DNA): TGTGCCAGCAGCGCGGGGCGCAATCAGCCCCAGCATTTT. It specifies CASSAGRNQPQHF.

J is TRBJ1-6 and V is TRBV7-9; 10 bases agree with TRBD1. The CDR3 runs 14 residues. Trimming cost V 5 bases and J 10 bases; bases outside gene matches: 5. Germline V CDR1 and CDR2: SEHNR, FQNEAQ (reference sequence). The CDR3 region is CASSRGQGYSPLHF. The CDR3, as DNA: TGTGCCAGCAGCCGGGGACAGGGGTACTCACCCCTCCACTTT.

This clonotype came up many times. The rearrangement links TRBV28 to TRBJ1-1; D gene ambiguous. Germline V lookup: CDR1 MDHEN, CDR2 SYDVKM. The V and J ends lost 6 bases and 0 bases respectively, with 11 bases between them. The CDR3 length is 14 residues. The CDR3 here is CASSVGAMNTEAFF. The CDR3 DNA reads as TGTGCCAGCAGCGTGGGAGCTATGAACACTGAAGCTTTCTTT.

DNA for the CDR3: TGTGCCAGCAGCCAAGTTCCAGGGGCAATCAACTATGGCTACACCTTC. This sequence encodes CASSQVPGAINYGYTF. The chain links TRBV3-1 to TRBJ1-2; D possibly corresponds to TRBD1 (6 bases). The CDR3 is 16 amino acids. V was trimmed by 1 base and J by 2 bases, leaving 14 bases between them. Germline loops: CDR1 LGHDT, CDR2 YNNKEL (reference sequence).